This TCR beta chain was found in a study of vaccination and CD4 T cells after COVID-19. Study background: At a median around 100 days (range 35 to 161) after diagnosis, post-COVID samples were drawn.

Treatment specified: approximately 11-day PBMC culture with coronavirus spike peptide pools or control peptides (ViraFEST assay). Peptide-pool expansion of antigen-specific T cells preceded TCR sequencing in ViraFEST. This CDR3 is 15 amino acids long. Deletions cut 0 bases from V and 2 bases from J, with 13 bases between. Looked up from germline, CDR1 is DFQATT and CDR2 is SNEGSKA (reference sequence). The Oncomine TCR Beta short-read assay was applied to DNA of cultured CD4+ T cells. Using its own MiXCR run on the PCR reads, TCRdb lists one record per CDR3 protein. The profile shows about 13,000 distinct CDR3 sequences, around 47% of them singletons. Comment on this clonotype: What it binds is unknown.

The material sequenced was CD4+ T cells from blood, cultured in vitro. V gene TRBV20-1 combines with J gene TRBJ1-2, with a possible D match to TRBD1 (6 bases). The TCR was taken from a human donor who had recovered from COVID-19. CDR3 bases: TGCAGTGCTAGAGAGTGGGACACAGCCAACTATGGCTACACCTTC. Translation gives CSAREWDTANYGYTF.